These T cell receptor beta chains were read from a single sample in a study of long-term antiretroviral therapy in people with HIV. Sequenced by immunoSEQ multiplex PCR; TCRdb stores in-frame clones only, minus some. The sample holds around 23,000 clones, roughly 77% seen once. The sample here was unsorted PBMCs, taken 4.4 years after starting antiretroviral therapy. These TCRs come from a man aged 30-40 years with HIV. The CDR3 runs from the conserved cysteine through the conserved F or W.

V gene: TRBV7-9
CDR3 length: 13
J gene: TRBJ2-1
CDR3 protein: CASRGIAYNEQFF

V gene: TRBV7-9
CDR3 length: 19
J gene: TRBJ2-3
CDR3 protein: CASSTSDTSDFPYTDTQYF

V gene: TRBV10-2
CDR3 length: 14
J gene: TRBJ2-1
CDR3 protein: CATWTSGGLGEQFF

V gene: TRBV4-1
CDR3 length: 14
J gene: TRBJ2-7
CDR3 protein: CASSPTSGFYEQYF

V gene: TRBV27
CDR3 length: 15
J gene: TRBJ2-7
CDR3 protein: CASSFEGTRSDEQYF

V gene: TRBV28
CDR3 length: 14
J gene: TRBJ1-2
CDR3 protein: CASSILTGNYGYTF

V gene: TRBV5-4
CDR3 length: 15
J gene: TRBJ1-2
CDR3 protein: CASSSDSRANYGYTF

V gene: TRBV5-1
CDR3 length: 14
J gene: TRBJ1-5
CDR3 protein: CASSDGTHNQPQHF

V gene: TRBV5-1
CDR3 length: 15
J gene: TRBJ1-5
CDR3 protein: CASRPETGSNQPQHF

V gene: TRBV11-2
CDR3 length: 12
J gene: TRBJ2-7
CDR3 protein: CASAGGGYEQYF

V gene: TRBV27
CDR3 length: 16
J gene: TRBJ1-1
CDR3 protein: CASSLFGDRLNTEAFF

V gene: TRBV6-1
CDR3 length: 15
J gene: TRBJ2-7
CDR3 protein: CASSAAGDGSYEQYF

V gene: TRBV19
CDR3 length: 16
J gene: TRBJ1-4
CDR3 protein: CASRTENGATNEKLFF

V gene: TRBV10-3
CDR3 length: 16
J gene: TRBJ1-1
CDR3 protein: CAISGKQGGSNTEAFF

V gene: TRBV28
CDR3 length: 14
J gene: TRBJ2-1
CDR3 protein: CASRTGTPLNEQFF

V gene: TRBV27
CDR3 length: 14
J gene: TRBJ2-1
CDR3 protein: CASRPGQSNNEQFF

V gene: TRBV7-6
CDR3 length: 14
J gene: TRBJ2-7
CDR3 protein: CASSPTDKAYEQYF